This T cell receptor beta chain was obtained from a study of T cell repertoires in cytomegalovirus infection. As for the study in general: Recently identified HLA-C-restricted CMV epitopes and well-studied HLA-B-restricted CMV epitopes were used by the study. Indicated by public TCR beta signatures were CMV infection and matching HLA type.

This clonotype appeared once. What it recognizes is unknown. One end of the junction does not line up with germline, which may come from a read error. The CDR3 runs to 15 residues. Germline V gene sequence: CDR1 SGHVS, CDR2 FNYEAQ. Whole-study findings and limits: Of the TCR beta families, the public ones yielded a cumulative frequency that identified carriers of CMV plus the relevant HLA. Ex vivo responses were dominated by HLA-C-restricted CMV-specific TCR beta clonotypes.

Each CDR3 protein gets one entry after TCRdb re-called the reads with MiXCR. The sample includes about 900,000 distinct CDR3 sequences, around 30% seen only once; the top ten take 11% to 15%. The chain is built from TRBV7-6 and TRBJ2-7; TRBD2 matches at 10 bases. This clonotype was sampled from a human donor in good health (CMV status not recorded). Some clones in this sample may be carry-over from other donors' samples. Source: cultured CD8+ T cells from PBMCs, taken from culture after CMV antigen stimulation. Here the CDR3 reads CTSSLTSGGAGEQYF. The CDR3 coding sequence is TGTACCAGCAGCTTGACCAGCGGGGGGGCAGGCGAGCAGTACTTC.